The source of this T cell receptor (beta chain) is a study of blood T cell repertoires in COVID-19. This clone came up once. Profiling relied on immunoSEQ multiplex PCR, and the TCRdb table lists in-frame clones only, not all of them. The sample consists of fewer than 250,000 clones, 82% of them appearing once. Germline V CDR1 and CDR2: SEHNR, FQNEAQ (reference sequence). The CDR3 loop spans 15 amino acids. After removal of 4 bases from V and 5 bases from J, the junction contained 9 bases not matched to a gene. This clonotype was sampled from a woman between 65 and 79 years old with acute or convalescent COVID-19. The material sequenced was peripheral blood. This chain connects TRBV7-9 to TRBJ1-1; 8 positions match TRBD1. CDR3 protein: CASSSPAGGDTEAFF. Here the CDR3 DNA reads TGTGCCAGCAGCTCCCCGGCAGGGGGCGATACTGAAGCTTTCTTT.